This record covers a single T cell receptor beta chain. These data belong to a study of blood T cell repertoires in COVID-19. About the research overall: T cells, B-cell-depleted T cells, or PBMCs supplied cDNA or gDNA.

CDR1 SNHLY and CDR2 FYNNEI come from the germline V gene. CDR3 size: 15 residues. The junction had 7 bases not matched to a gene; V was cut back by 8 bases and J by 4 bases. Original processing notes: Estimation of nucleated cell counts relied on the amplification of reference gene primers. Here immunoSEQ multiplex PCR was the method, and the copy in TCRdb shows in-frame clones only, minus some. For V, J and clone size, that table is used; D and trimming come from the DNA. Of about 230,000 clones in the sample, approximately 89% are singletons; the top ten hold 3.5% to 4%. The genes are TRBV2 and TRBJ2-6; TRBD1 agrees at 8 bases. The sample comprised PBMCs or T cells enriched from blood (not recorded which). This clonotype was obtained from a woman in her 30s with acute COVID-19. This CDR3 reads CASAGQASGANVLTF. CDR3 DNA: TGTGCCAGCGCGGGACAGGCGTCAGGGGCCAACGTCCTGACTTTC.